This T cell receptor beta chain derives from a study of blood T cell repertoires in COVID-19. The length of the CDR3 is 14 residues. V shed 3 bases and J 2 bases; nucleotides not matched to a gene: 3. Germline-derived CDR1 and CDR2 are SGHAT and FQNNGV. Using immunoSEQ multiplex PCR, the repertoire was profiled, and TCRdb retains in-frame clones only, with some absent. The sample holds around 220,000 clones; roughly 87% are singletons and the top ten take under 2.5%. This receptor was identified in a man in his forties or fifties with active or convalescent COVID-19. The sample was peripheral blood. This sequence joins TRBV11-2 and TRBJ1-2; 7 bases match TRBD1. The CDR3: CASSFLGQNYGYTF. For the CDR3, the DNA is TGTGCCAGCAGCTTCTTGGGACAGAACTATGGCTACACCTTC.